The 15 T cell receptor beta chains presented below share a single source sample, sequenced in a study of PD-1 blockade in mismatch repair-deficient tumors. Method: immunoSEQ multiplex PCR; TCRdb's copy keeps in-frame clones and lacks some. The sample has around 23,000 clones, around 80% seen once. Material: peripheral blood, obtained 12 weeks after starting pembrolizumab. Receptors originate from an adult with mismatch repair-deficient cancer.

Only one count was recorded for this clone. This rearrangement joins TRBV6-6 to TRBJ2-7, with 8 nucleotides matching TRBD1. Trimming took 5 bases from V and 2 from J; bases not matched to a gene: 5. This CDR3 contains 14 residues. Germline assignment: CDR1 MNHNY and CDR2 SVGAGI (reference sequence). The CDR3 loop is CASSQGAGTYEQYF. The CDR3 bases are TGTGCCAGCAGTCAGGGGGCGGGAACCTACGAGCAGTACTTC.

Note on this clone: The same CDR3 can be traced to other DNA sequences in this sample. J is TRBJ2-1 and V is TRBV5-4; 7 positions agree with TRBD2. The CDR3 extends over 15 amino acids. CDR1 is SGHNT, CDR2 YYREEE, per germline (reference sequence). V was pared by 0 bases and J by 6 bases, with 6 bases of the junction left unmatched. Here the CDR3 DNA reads TGTGCCAGCAGCTTGGGGGGGGGTTTACGCAATGAGCAGTTCTTC. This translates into CASSLGGGLRNEQFF.

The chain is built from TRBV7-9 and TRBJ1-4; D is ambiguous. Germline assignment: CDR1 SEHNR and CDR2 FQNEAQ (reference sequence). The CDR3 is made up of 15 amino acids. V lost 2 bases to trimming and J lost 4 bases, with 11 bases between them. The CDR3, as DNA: TGTGCCAGCAGCTTAAAGTGGGATTTTAATGAAAAACTGTTTTTT. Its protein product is CASSLKWDFNEKLFF.

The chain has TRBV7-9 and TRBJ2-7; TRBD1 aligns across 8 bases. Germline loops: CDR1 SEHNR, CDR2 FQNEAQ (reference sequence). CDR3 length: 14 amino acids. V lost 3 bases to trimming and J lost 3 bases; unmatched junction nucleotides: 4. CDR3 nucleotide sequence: TGTGCCAGCAGCTTGGACAGGGCAGGCTACGAGCAGTACTTC. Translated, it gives CASSLDRAGYEQYF.

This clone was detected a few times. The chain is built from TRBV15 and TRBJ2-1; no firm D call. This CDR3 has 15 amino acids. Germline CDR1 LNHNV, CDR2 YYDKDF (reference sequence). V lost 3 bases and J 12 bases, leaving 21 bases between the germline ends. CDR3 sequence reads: CATSSSGLVMKGQFF. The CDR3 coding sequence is TGTGCCACCAGCAGTTCGGGCCTAGTGATGAAAGGGCAGTTCTTC.

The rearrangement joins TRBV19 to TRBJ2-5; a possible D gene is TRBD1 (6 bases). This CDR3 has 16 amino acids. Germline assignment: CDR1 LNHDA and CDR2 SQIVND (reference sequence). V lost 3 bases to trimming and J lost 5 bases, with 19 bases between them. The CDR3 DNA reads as TGTGCCAGTAGTATCGGACCTAGGGGGAGTGGGGAGACCCAGTACTTC. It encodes CASSIGPRGSGETQYF.

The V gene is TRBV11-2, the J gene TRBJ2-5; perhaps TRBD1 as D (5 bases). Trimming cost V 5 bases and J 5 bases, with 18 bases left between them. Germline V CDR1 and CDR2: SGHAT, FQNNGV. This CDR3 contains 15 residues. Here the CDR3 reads CASSPRAGKRETQYF. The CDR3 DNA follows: TGTGCCAGCAGCCCAAGGGCAGGGAAGAGGGAGACCCAGTACTTC.

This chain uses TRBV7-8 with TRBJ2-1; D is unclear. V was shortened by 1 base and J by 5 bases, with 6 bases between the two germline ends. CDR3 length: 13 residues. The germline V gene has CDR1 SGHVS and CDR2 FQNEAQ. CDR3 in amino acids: CASSLDRHNEQFF. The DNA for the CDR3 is TGTGCCAGCAGCTTAGACCGCCACAATGAGCAGTTCTTC. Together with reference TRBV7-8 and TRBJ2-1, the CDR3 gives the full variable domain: GAGVSQSPRYKVAKRGQDVALRCDPISGHVSLFWYQQALGQGPEFLTYFQNEAQLDKSGLPSDRFFAERPEGSVSTLKIQRTQQEDSAVYLCASSLDRHNEQFFGPGTRLTVL.

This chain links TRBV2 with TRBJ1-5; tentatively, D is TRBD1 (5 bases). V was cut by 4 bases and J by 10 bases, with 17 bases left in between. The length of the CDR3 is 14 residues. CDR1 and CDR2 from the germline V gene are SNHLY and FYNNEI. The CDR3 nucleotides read TGTGCCAGCAGTGGCGTCGGGGACGGATTTCCCCAGCATTTT. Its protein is CASSGVGDGFPQHF.

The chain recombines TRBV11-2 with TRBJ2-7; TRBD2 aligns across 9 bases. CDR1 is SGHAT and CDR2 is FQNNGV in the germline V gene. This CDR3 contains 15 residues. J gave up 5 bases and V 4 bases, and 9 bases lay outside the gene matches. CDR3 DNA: TGTGCCAGCAGCTCCCATGGGGTAGCGGGGGACGAGCAGTACTTC. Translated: CASSSHGVAGDEQYF.

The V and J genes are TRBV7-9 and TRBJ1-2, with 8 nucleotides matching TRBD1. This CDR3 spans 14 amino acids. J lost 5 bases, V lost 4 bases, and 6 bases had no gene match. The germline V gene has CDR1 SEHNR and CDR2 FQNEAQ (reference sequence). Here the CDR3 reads CASSSSGTGYGYTF. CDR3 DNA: TGTGCCAGCAGCTCATCCGGGACAGGTTATGGCTACACCTTC.

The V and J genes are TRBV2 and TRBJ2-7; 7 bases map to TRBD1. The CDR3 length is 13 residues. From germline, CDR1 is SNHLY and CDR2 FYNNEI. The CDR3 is CATRWTGTYEQYF. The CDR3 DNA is TGTGCAACCCGGTGGACAGGCACCTACGAGCAGTACTTC.

CDR3 nucleotides: TGTGCCACCAGCAGAGGTGACAGTTCCGAGCAGTACTTC. It specifies CATSRGDSSEQYF. The V and J genes are TRBV15 and TRBJ2-7; tentative D call: TRBD1 (5 bases). The CDR3 contains 13 residues. V was shortened by 1 base and J by 6 bases, with 10 bases between the two germline ends. Germline V gene sequence: CDR1 LNHNV, CDR2 YYDKDF (reference sequence).

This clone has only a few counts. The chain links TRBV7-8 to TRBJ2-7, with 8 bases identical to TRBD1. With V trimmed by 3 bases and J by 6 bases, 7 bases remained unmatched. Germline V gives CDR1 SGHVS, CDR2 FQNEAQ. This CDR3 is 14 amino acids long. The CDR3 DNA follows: TGTGCCAGCAGCTTGAGGACAGGGAACAGCGAGCAGTACTTC. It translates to CASSLRTGNSEQYF.

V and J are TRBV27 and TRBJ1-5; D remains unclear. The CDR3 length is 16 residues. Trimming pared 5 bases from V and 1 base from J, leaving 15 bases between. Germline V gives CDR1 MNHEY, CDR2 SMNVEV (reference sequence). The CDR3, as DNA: TGTGCCAGCAGTAAATTTGGGTTTCAGAGCAATCAGCCCCAGCATTTT. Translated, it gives CASSKFGFQSNQPQHF.